This T cell receptor (beta chain) comes out of a study of blood T cell repertoires in COVID-19. Study-level background: Sources were T cells, B-cell-depleted T cells, or PBMCs; the material itself was cDNA or gDNA.

The length of the CDR3 is 14 residues. CDR1 is SGHTA, CDR2 FQGTGA, per germline. The V and J ends lost 5 bases and 2 bases, in that order; junction bases with no gene match: 3. This study enrolled people aged 18 to 89 from about 26 US geographic areas. Clinical histories supplied by participants themselves formed the basis of cohort assignment. In the study's own analysis: Reference gene primer amplification yielded estimated nucleated cell counts. TCRdb's table, derived via immunoSEQ multiplex PCR, lists solely in-frame clones and lacks some. V, J and clone size are taken as reported in that table, and D and trimming were inferred from the DNA itself. The table records fewer than 250,000 clones, around 89% of them present only once.

The TCR comes from a man aged 30 to 45 who had been exposed to COVID-19. What was sequenced was PBMCs or T cells enriched from blood (not recorded which). The chain employs TRBV7-3 and TRBJ2-1; 7 bases fit TRBD2. The CDR3 DNA reads TGTGCCAGCAGCCCCGGACTAGCCTACAATGAGCAGTTCTTC. Amino acids: CASSPGLAYNEQFF.